Presented here are 27 T cell receptor beta chains from one specimen sequenced in a study of OX40 agonist ivuxolimab in advanced cancers. Using immunoSEQ multiplex PCR, the repertoire was profiled, and TCRdb retains in-frame clones only, with some absent. This table has about 69,000 clones, 91% appearing once. Specimen: CD4+ or CD8+ T cells sorted from blood, collected in a trial of the OX40 agonist ivuxolimab. These receptors all come from an adult with an advanced solid tumor such as melanoma, head and neck, liver or kidney cancer.

A few counts support this clone. The V gene is TRBV10-3, the J gene TRBJ2-7, with unresolved D. Germline CDR1 is ENHRY and CDR2 is SYGVKD. Deletions cut 11 bases from V and 3 bases from J, with 20 bases between. The length of the CDR3 is 14 residues. The CDR3 sequence is CAPNTGQRHYEQYF. DNA of the CDR3: TGTGCCCCAAACACTGGGCAGAGACACTACGAGCAGTACTTC.

The chain links TRBV7-9 to TRBJ2-1; D unresolved. The V and J ends lost 2 bases and 4 bases respectively, with 12 bases between them. This CDR3 region has 15 residues. Germline V CDR1 and CDR2: SEHNR, FQNEAQ (reference sequence). The CDR3 coding sequence is TGTGCCAGCAGCTTAAACCAGCGTCTATACAATGAGCAGTTCTTC. It specifies CASSLNQRLYNEQFF.

The V call is TRBV4-1, the J call TRBJ2-5; no clear D gene. Trimming shortened V by 0 bases and J by 1 base, and 6 bases separated the two germline ends. Germline CDR1 and CDR2: MGHRA and YSYEKL. The CDR3 runs to 14 residues. In DNA, the CDR3 is TGCGCCAGCAGCCAAGAATGGGGCCAAGAGACCCAGTACTTC. Translating it yields CASSQEWGQETQYF.

The chain couples TRBV6-1 to TRBJ2-3; 9 positions agree with TRBD1. CDR1 is MNHNS and CDR2 is SASEGT in the germline V gene. The V and J ends lost 4 bases and 3 bases, in that order; junction bases with no gene match: 2. The CDR3 loop spans 14 amino acids. The CDR3 nucleotides read TGTGCCAGCAGTGCGACAGGGGGGACAGATACGCAGTATTTT. As protein: CASSATGGTDTQYF.

Written as DNA, the CDR3 is TGTGCCAGCAGCTTACAACTAGCGGGTTTCTACAATGAGCAGTTCTTC. Its protein product is CASSLQLAGFYNEQFF. This sequence joins TRBV7-2 and TRBJ2-1; 9 bases are a match to TRBD2. CDR3 length: 16 residues. In germline, CDR1 is SGHTA, CDR2 FQGNSA. V dropped 2 bases and J dropped 3; count of bases not matched to a gene: 5.

The chain employs TRBV27 and TRBJ2-5; tentatively, D is TRBD1 or TRBD2 (5 bases each). V was pared by 4 bases and J by 5 bases, with 14 bases between. CDR1 and CDR2 from the germline V gene are MNHEY and SMNVEV (reference sequence). The CDR3 covers 14 residues. Here the CDR3 reads CASSSRPGGETQYF. For the CDR3, the DNA is TGTGCCAGCAGTTCTCGGCCTGGGGGTGAGACCCAGTACTTC.

The chain links TRBV6-5 to TRBJ1-5; D not certain. The CDR3 loop spans 15 amino acids. Germline V gives CDR1 MNHEY, CDR2 SVGAGI. Trimming took 6 bases from V and 3 from J, leaving 15 bases between them. The CDR3 DNA reads as TGTGCCAGCAGCTCCTTGTCCGGGGACAATCAGCCCCAGCATTTT. Translation gives CASSSLSGDNQPQHF.

The CDR3 spells CASTPTGGVNYGYTF. The CDR3 coding sequence is TGTGCCAGCACCCCAACAGGTGGCGTTAACTATGGCTACACCTTC. This sequence joins TRBV5-6 and TRBJ1-2; tentatively, D is TRBD1 (5 bases). Trimming cost V 6 bases and J 1 base, with 16 bases left between them. Germline values: CDR1 SGHDT, CDR2 YYEEEE. The CDR3 has 15 residues.

This clone was seen only once. The chain couples TRBV5-1 to TRBJ2-1, with 9 bases fitting TRBD2. Germline CDR1 is SGHRS and CDR2 is YFSETQ. The CDR3 consists of 16 residues. V shed 0 bases, J shed 9 bases, and the junction held 10 bases outside the gene matches. The CDR3 DNA is TGCGCCAGCAGCTTGGAAGGCGGGAGGGCCGCTAGTGAGCAGTTCTTC. It yields the protein CASSLEGGRAASEQFF.

The V call is TRBV15, the J call TRBJ2-1; D unresolved. Germline-derived CDR1 and CDR2 are LNHNV and YYDKDF (reference sequence). V lost 0 bases and J 7 bases, leaving 13 bases between the germline ends. The CDR3 is 15 amino acids. CDR3 sequence reads: CATSREQTTGNEQFF. The CDR3 nucleotides are TGTGCCACCAGCAGAGAACAAACTACCGGTAATGAGCAGTTCTTC.

The V and J genes are TRBV2 and TRBJ1-1; the match to TRBD1 covers 7 bases. After removal of 4 bases from V and 5 bases from J, the junction contained 4 bases not matched to a gene. Per germline, CDR1 SNHLY and CDR2 FYNNEI. The CDR3 runs to 13 residues. CDR3: CASSVQGETEAFF. The CDR3 DNA follows: TGTGCCAGCAGTGTTCAGGGGGAGACTGAAGCTTTCTTT. Using reference TRBV2 and TRBJ1-1 for the parts outside the CDR3, the full variable domain is EPEVTQTPSHQVTQMGQEVILRCVPISNHLYFYWYRQILGQKVEFLVSFYNNEISEKSEIFDDQFSVERPDGSNFTLKIRSTKLEDSAMYFCASSVQGETEAFFGQGTRLTVV.

The V gene is TRBV6-5, the J gene TRBJ2-1, with 14 bases lining up with TRBD2. Germline V gene data show CDR1 as MNHEY and CDR2 as SVGAGI. The CDR3 has 15 amino acids. The trim removed 5 bases at V and 7 bases at J, leaving 4 bases unmatched. CDR3 sequence reads: CASSGLAGGGNEQFF. The CDR3 nucleotides read TGTGCCAGCAGTGGACTAGCGGGAGGAGGAAATGAGCAGTTCTTC.

The chain combines TRBV18 with TRBJ1-1; TRBD1 matches at 8 bases. CDR3 size: 14 residues. Germline lookup yields CDR1 KGHSH and CDR2 LQKENI. The V and J ends lost 4 bases and 1 base, in that order; junction bases with no gene match: 2. The CDR3 DNA sequence: TGTGCCAGCTCACAACAGGGGGGGAACACTGAAGCTTTCTTT. This codes for CASSQQGGNTEAFF.

The chain joins TRBV7-9 to TRBJ2-3, with D unclear. This CDR3 has 11 amino acids. Germline V gives CDR1 SEHNR, CDR2 FQNEAQ (reference sequence). The V end was cut by 4 bases, the J end by 4 bases, with 3 bases between. The CDR3 DNA follows: TGTGCCAGCAGCTCTTCAGATACGCAGTATTTT. Its protein product is CASSSSDTQYF. Drawing the rest from reference TRBV7-9 and TRBJ2-3, the complete variable domain is DTGVSQNPRHKITKRGQNVTFRCDPISEHNRLYWYRQTLGQGPEFLTYFQNEAQLEKSRLLSDRFSAERPKGSFSTLEIQRTEQGDSAMYLCASSSSDTQYFGPGTRLTVL.

The chain links TRBV7-9 to TRBJ2-1; TRBD2 aligns across 10 bases. The V segment lost 6 bases and the J segment 4 bases; nucleotides outside the gene matches: 6. The CDR3 runs 15 residues. In germline, CDR1 is SEHNR, CDR2 FQNEAQ (reference sequence). The CDR3 DNA follows: TGTGCCAGCAGGACAGAGCGGGAGGGGTACAATGAGCAGTTCTTC. Protein product: CASRTEREGYNEQFF.

This chain joins TRBV7-6 and TRBJ2-3; a weak D match, TRBD2 (6 bases). V dropped 0 bases and J dropped 8 bases, with 6 bases sitting between them. The CDR3 is made up of 12 amino acids. The germline V gene encodes CDR1 SGHVS and CDR2 FNYEAQ. The CDR3 DNA is TGTGCCAGCAGCTTAGCACTAGCTACGCAGTATTTT. This gives the protein CASSLALATQYF.

The genes are TRBV5-6 and TRBJ1-5; D perhaps matches TRBD1 (5 bases). Germline loops: CDR1 SGHDT, CDR2 YYEEEE. This CDR3 region has 17 residues. The V end was cut by 2 bases, the J end by 3 bases, with 18 bases between. This CDR3 is CASSLNRGTGPNQPQHF. Here the CDR3 DNA reads TGTGCCAGCAGCTTAAACCGGGGAACAGGACCCAATCAGCCCCAGCATTTT.

This CDR3 is CASSLAQGGNTEAFF. The CDR3 bases are TGTGCCAGCAGCTTAGCCCAGGGCGGGAACACTGAAGCTTTCTTT. This rearrangement joins TRBV7-6 to TRBJ1-1; the D gene is possibly TRBD1 (5 bases). V gave up 0 bases and J gave up 1 base, with 9 bases separating them. The CDR3 covers 15 residues. Per the germline V gene, CDR1 is SGHVS and CDR2 is FNYEAQ. The whole variable domain, remainder taken from reference TRBV7-6 and TRBJ1-1, is GAGVSQSPRYKVTKRGQDVALRCDPISGHVSLYWYRQALGQGPEFLTYFNYEAQQDKSGLPNDRFSAERPEGSISTLTIQRTEQRDSAMYRCASSLAQGGNTEAFFGQGTRLTVV.

This chain uses TRBV5-6 with TRBJ2-3, with a tentative D call TRBD2 (5 bases). CDR1 and CDR2 (germline): SGHDT, YYEEEE. The CDR3 runs 14 residues. Trimming took 6 bases from V and 12 from J, leaving 23 bases between them. The CDR3 sequence is CASTPRDPGMFQYF. CDR3 in DNA: TGTGCCAGCACCCCCCGAGATCCCGGGATGTTTCAGTATTTT.

The chain carries TRBV11-2 and TRBJ2-1, with 12 bases identical to TRBD2. The junction had 4 bases not matched to a gene; V was cut back by 5 bases and J by 8 bases. Germline V gives CDR1 SGHAT, CDR2 FQNNGV. The length of the CDR3 is 14 residues. The CDR3 region has the DNA TGTGCCAGCAGCACCCGACTAGCGGGAGATGAGCAGTTCTTC. Translating gives CASSTRLAGDEQFF.

V gene TRBV27 combines with J gene TRBJ2-5; tentatively, D is TRBD1 (7 bases). Deletions cut 0 bases from V and 1 base from J, with 15 bases between. Germline values: CDR1 MNHEY, CDR2 SMNVEV (reference sequence). The CDR3 is 17 residues long. The CDR3, as DNA: TGTGCCAGCAGTTTATCTACCTCAGGGGGACTCCAAGAGACCCAGTACTTC. Translating gives CASSLSTSGGLQETQYF.

J is TRBJ2-6 and V is TRBV5-1; D gene unclear. The CDR3 is made up of 16 amino acids. Trimming removed 4 bases at V and 0 bases at J, with 11 bases between. The germline V gene encodes CDR1 SGHRS and CDR2 YFSETQ. CDR3 sequence reads: CASSIYSFSGANVLTF. CDR3 nucleotide sequence: TGCGCCAGCAGCATCTATAGCTTCTCTGGGGCCAACGTCCTGACTTTC.

The rearrangement uses TRBV4-1 and TRBJ2-7; 16 nucleotides agree with TRBD2. CDR1 is MGHRA and CDR2 is YSYEKL in the germline V gene. The length of the CDR3 is 16 residues. Trimming took 6 bases from V and 7 from J; bases not matched to a gene: 9. The CDR3: CASRPGLAGGPGEQYF. CDR3 DNA: TGCGCCAGCAGACCGGGACTAGCGGGAGGGCCTGGTGAGCAGTACTTC.

The chain recombines TRBV21-1 with TRBJ2-3; the table's D call TRBD1 went unverified against the DNA. TRBV21-1 has pseudogene status. The CDR3 spans 13 residues. The CDR3 nucleotides read TGTGCCAGCAGCGTCCCCAACACAGATACGCAGTATTTT. It encodes CASSVPNTDTQYF.

V is TRBV10-3 and J is TRBJ2-7; 10 positions match TRBD1. The CDR3 is 14 amino acids. CDR1 ENHRY and CDR2 SYGVKD come from the germline V gene. Trimming cost V 2 bases and J 3 bases; bases outside gene matches: 1. In nucleotides, the CDR3 is TGTGCCATCAGTGAGGGACAGGGGGTCTACGAGCAGTACTTC. It translates to CAISEGQGVYEQYF.

This chain connects TRBV6-1 to TRBJ1-1; possible D gene TRBD1, 6 bases. V lost 7 bases, J lost 5 bases, and 8 bases lay in between. Germline CDR1 and CDR2: MNHNS and SASEGT. The CDR3 covers 11 residues. The CDR3 spells CASNQGTEAFF. In nucleotides, the CDR3 is TGTGCCAGCAACCAGGGGACTGAAGCTTTCTTT.

The J gene is TRBJ2-7, the V gene TRBV18, with TRBD2 matching 11 bases. Looked up from germline, CDR1 is KGHSH and CDR2 is LQKENI. This CDR3 has 17 amino acids. Losses at the gene ends were 3 bases for V and 0 bases for J; bases not matched to a gene: 7. The CDR3 loop is CASSPMDTSGGSYEQYF. The CDR3 nucleotides are TGTGCCAGCTCACCGATGGATACTAGCGGGGGCTCCTACGAGCAGTACTTC. Based on the CDR3 plus reference TRBV18 and TRBJ2-7, the full variable domain is NAGVMQNPRHLVRRRGQEARLRCSPMKGHSHVYWYRQLPEEGLKFMVYLQKENIIDESGMPKERFSAEFPKEGPSILRIQQVVRGDSAAYFCASSPMDTSGGSYEQYFGPGTRLTVT.